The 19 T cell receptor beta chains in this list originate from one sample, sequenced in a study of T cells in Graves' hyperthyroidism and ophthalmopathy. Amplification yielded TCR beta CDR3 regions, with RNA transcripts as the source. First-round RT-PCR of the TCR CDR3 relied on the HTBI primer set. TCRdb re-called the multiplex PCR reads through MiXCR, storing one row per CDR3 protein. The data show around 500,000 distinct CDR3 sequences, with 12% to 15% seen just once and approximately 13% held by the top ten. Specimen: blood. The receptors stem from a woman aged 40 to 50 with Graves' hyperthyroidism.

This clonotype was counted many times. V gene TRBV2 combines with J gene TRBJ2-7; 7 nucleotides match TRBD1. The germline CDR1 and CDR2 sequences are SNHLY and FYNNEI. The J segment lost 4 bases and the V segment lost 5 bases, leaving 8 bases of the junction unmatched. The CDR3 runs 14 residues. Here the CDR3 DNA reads TGTGCCAGCAGTCGACTACAGGGGTTGTACGAGCAGTACTTC. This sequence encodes CASSRLQGLYEQYF.

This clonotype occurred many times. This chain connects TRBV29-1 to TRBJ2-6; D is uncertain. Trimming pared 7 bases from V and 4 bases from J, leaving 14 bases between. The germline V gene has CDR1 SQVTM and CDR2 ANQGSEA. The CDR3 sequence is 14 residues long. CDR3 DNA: TGCAGCGCCATCATAGCCTCCGGGGCCAACGTCCTGACTTTC. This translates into CSAIIASGANVLTF. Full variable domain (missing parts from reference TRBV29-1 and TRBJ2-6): SAVISQKPSRDICQRGTSLTIQCQVDSQVTMMFWYRQQPGQSLTLIATANQGSEATYESGFVIDKFPISRPNLTFSTLTVSNMSPEDSSIYLCSAIIASGANVLTFGAGSRLTVL.

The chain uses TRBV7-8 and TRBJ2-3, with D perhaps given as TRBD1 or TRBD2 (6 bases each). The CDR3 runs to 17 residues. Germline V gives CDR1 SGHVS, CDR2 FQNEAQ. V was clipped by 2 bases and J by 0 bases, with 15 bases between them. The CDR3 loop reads CASSLWGAQGSTDTQYF. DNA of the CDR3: TGTGCCAGCAGCTTATGGGGGGCCCAGGGGAGCACAGATACGCAGTATTTT.

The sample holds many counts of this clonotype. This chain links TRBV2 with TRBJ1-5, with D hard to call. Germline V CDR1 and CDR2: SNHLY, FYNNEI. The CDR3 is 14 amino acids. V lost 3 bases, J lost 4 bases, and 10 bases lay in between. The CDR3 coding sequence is TGTGCCAGCAGTGATCGGTCGGAAAATCAGCCCCAGCATTTT. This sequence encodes CASSDRSENQPQHF. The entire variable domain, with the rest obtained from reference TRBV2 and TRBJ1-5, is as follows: EPEVTQTPSHQVTQMGQEVILRCVPISNHLYFYWYRQILGQKVEFLVSFYNNEISEKSEIFDDQFSVERPDGSNFTLKIRSTKLEDSAMYFCASSDRSENQPQHFGDGTRLSIL.

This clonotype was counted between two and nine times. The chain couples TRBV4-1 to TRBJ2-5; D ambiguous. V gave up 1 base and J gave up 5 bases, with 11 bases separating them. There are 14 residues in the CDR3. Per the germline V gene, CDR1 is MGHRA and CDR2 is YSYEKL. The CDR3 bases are TGCGCCAGCAGCCAAGCCCCCAATCGGGAGACCCAGTACTTC. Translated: CASSQAPNRETQYF.

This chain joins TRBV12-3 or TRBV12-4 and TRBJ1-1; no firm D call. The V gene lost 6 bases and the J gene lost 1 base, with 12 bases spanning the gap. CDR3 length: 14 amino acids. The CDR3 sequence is CASRVTGKNTEAFF. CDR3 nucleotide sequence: TGTGCCAGCAGGGTTACGGGGAAGAACACTGAAGCTTTCTTT.

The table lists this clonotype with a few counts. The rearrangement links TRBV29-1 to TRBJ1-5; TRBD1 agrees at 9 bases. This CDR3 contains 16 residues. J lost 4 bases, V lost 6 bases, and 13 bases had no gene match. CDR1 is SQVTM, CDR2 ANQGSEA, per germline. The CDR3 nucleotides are TGCAGCGTAAGGGGGGCCCGGGACAGGGAAAATCAGCCCCAGCATTTT. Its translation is CSVRGARDRENQPQHF.

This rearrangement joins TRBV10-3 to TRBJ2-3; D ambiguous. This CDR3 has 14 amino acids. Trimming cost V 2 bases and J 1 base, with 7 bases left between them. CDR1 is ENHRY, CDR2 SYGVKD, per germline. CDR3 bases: TGTGCCATCAGTGAGGGGCCAGGCACAGATACGCAGTATTTT. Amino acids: CAISEGPGTDTQYF.

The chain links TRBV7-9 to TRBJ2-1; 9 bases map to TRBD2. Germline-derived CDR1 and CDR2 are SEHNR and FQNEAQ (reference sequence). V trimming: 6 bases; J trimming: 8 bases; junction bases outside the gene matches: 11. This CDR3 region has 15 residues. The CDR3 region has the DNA TGTGCCAGCAGTATCCCTAGCGGGATGAGAGATGAGCAGTTCTTC. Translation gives CASSIPSGMRDEQFF.

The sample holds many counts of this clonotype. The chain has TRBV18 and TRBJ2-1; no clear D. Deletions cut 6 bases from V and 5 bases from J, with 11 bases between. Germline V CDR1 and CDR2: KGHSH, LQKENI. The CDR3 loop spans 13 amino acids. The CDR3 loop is CASSFGPDNEQFF. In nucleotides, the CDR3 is TGTGCCAGCTCCTTCGGGCCAGACAATGAGCAGTTCTTC. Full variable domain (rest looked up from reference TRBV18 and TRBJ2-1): NAGVMQNPRHLVRRRGQEARLRCSPMKGHSHVYWYRQLPEEGLKFMVYLQKENIIDESGMPKERFSAEFPKEGPSILRIQQVVRGDSAAYFCASSFGPDNEQFFGPGTRLTVL.

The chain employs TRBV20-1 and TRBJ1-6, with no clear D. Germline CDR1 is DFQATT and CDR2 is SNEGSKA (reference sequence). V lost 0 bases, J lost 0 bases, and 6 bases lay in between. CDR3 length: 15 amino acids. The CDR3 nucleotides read TGCAGTGCTAGAGACCATAGCTCCTATAATTCACCCCTCCACTTT. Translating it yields CSARDHSSYNSPLHF.

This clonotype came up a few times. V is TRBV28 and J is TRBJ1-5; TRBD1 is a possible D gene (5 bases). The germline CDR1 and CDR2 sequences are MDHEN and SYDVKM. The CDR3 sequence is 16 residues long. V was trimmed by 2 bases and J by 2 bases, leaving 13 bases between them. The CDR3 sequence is CASSLIGGGGNQPQHF. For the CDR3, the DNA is TGTGCCAGCAGTTTAATTGGGGGAGGGGGCAATCAGCCCCAGCATTTT.

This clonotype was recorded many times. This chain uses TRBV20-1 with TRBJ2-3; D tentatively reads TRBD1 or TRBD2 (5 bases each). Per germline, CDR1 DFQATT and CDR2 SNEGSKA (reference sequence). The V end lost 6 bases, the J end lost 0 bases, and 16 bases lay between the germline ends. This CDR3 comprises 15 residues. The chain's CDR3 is CSARGREISTDTQYF. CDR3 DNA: TGCAGTGCCCGGGGACGAGAGATTAGCACAGATACGCAGTATTTT.

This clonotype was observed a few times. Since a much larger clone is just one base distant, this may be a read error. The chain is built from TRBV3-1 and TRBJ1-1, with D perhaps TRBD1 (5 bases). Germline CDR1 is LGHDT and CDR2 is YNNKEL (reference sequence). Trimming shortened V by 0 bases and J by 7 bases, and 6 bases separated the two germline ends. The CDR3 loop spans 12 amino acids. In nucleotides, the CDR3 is TGTGCCAGCAGCCAAGACGGGGGTGAAGCTTTCTTT. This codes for CASSQDGGEAFF.

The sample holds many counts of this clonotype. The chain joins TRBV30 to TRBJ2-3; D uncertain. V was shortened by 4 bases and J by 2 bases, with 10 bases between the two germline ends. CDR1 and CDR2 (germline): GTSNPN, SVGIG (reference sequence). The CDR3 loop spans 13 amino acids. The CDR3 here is CAWTRTTTDTQYF. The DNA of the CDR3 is TGTGCCTGGACACGGACGACCACAGATACGCAGTATTTT.

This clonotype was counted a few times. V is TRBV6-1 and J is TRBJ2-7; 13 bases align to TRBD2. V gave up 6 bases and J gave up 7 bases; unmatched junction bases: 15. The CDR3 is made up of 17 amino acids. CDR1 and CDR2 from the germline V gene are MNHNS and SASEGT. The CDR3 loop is CASRSPPGLAGPGEQYF. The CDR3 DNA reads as TGTGCCAGCAGATCCCCCCCGGGACTAGCGGGACCGGGGGAGCAGTACTTC.

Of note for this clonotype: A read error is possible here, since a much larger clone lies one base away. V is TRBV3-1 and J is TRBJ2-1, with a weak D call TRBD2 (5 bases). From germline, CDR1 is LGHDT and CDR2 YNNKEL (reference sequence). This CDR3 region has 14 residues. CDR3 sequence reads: CAGSQDAGENEQFF. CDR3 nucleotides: TGTGCCGGCAGCCAAGATGCGGGTGAGAATGAGCAGTTCTTC.

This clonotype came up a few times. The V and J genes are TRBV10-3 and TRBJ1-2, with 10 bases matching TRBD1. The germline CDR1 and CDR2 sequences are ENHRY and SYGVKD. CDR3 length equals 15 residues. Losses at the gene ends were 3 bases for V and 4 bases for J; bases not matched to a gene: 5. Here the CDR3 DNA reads TGTGCCATCAGTGACCCCCGGGACAGGGGCTATGGCTACACCTTC. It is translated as CAISDPRDRGYGYTF.

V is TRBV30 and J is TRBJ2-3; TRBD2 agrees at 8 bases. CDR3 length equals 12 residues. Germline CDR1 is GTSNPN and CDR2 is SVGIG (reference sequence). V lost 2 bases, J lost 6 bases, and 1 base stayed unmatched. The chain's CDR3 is CAWSREGDTQYF. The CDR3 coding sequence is TGTGCCTGGAGTCGGGAGGGGGATACGCAGTATTTT.